The clone carrying this T cell receptor beta chain showed up many times. As yet, its antigen is unknown. TCRdb fed the 5' RACE reads into MiXCR, producing one record per CDR3 protein. The sample carries 28,000 or so distinct CDR3 sequences, about 4.6% recorded once. The entry originates in a study of T cells after yellow fever vaccination. Study conclusions and caveats: Reappearance after the booster was observed for most primary-vaccination clones (roughly 97% CD4, less than 90% CD8). It was a small share of clonotypes that appeared in both CD4 and CD8 compartments.

Sequenced material: CD8+ T cells sorted from PBMCs, taken 5 days after the yellow fever booster vaccination. The receptor comes from a man younger than 45 who received the YFV17D yellow fever vaccine.

For the CDR3, the DNA is TGTGCCAGCGGGAGTCCCTCGAACACCGGGGAGCTGTTTTTT. As protein: CASGSPSNTGELFF. This chain connects TRBV6-2 or TRBV6-3 to TRBJ2-2, with D possibly TRBD2 on 5 matching bases. Germline V gene lookup returns CDR1 MNHEY and CDR2 SVGEGT. The CDR3 covers 14 residues. V lost 8 bases to trimming and J lost 0 bases, with 10 bases between them.